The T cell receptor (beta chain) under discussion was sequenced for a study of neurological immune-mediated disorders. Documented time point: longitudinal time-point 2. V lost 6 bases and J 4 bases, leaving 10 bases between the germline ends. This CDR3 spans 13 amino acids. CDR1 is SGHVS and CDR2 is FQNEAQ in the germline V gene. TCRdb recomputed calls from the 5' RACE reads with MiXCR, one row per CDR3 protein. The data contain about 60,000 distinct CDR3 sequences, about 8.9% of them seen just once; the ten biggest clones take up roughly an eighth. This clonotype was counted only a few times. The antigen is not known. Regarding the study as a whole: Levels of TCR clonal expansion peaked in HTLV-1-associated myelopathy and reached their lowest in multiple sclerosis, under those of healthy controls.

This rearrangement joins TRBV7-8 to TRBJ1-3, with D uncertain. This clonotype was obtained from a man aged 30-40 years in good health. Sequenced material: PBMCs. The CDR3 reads CASSSSPGNTIYF. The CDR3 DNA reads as TGTGCCAGCAGTTCAAGTCCAGGAAACACCATATATTTT.